Listed here are 19 T cell receptor beta chains from one sample, sequenced in a study of patients and donors after allogeneic stem cell transplantation. TCRdb reprocessed the RT-PCR reads via MiXCR and lists one record per CDR3 protein. The repertoire includes fewer than 250,000 distinct CDR3 sequences, 13% to 15% of them detected once, and around 10% sits in the top ten. Sample: blood, either unsorted or a sorted T cell fraction (not recorded which). Every receptor here comes from a human donor who was either an allogeneic HSCT recipient or a stem cell or donor lymphocyte infusion donor (not recorded which). It is not recorded whose cells these are; they may come from a transplant donor.

The rearrangement uses TRBV30 and TRBJ2-1; 16 bases are a match to TRBD2. The CDR3 is 16 residues long. Germline assignment: CDR1 GTSNPN and CDR2 SVGIG (reference sequence). The V segment lost 5 bases and the J segment 7 bases; nucleotides outside the gene matches: 8. In DNA form, the CDR3 reads TGTGCCTGGGGTGAACCGGGACTAGCGGGGGGGAATGAGCAGTTCTTC. Translating gives CAWGEPGLAGGNEQFF.

This clonotype was seen repeatedly, ten times or more. This sequence joins TRBV6-5 and TRBJ1-2; TRBD1 might be the D (5 bases). CDR3 length: 14 amino acids. Looked up from germline, CDR1 is MNHEY and CDR2 is SVGAGI. Trimming left V 2 bases short and J 4 bases short, with 11 bases between. In DNA form, the CDR3 reads TGTGCCAGCAGTTACAGAGGGGCCGTCTATGGCTACACCTTC. Encoded protein: CASSYRGAVYGYTF.

This clonotype was counted at least ten times. The V and J genes are TRBV20-1 and TRBJ2-3; 8 nucleotides line up with TRBD2. The CDR3 contains 17 residues. Germline trimming cut 4 bases from V and 5 bases from J; bases unmatched to any gene: 17. Germline V CDR1 and CDR2: DFQATT, SNEGSKA (reference sequence). CDR3 nucleotides: TGCAGTGCTACCACCCCTGGAGCGGGGGCCCCGGGAGATACGCAGTATTTT. This translates into CSATTPGAGAPGDTQYF.

This clonotype appeared a few times. This chain joins TRBV2 and TRBJ1-2; TRBD1 is a possible D gene (6 bases). Trimming removed 10 bases at V and 1 base at J, with 13 bases between. Germline lookup yields CDR1 SNHLY and CDR2 FYNNEI. CDR3 size: 13 residues. In DNA form, the CDR3 reads TGTGCCACTCCCCGGACAGTTAACTATGGCTACACCTTC. Translated: CATPRTVNYGYTF.

This clonotype has a count of ten or more. This chain uses TRBV5-1 with TRBJ1-3; D is perhaps TRBD1 (6 bases). The CDR3 runs 14 residues. From germline, CDR1 is SGHRS and CDR2 YFSETQ. Trimming cost V 0 bases and J 4 bases, with 8 bases left between them. The CDR3 sequence is CASSLGTEGNTIYF. The CDR3 region has the DNA TGCGCCAGCAGCTTGGGGACAGAGGGAAACACCATATATTTT.

The chain recombines TRBV18 with TRBJ2-7, with D maybe TRBD1 (6 bases). Between the trimmed V and J ends, which lost 5 bases and 3 bases, there was a span of 17 bases. The germline V gene has CDR1 KGHSH and CDR2 LQKENI. CDR3 size: 15 residues. CDR3 residues: CASSGDRRGVYEQYF. In DNA, the CDR3 is TGTGCCAGCTCAGGTGACAGGAGAGGAGTCTACGAGCAGTACTTC.

This clonotype was seen a few times. V gene TRBV20-1 combines with J gene TRBJ2-2; the D gene is possibly TRBD2 (6 bases). Germline V gene data show CDR1 as DFQATT and CDR2 as SNEGSKA (reference sequence). This CDR3 is built from 15 residues. Trimming cost V 1 base and J 4 bases, with 13 bases left between them. In DNA, the CDR3 is TGCAGTGCTAGAGCTTCGGGGGTCGGCACCGGGGAGCTGTTTTTT. This gives the protein CSARASGVGTGELFF.

The rearrangement joins TRBV18 to TRBJ2-2; D is uncertain. Germline V gives CDR1 KGHSH, CDR2 LQKENI. This CDR3 has 14 residues. The ends were cut back, 3 bases at V and 6 bases at J, with 11 bases in the middle. The CDR3 nucleotides read TGTGCCAGCTCACCCAACCGTGGGTCCGGGGAGCTGTTTTTT. Amino acid sequence: CASSPNRGSGELFF.

This clonotype was detected only a few times. This sequence joins TRBV27 and TRBJ2-1; D ambiguous. The CDR3 covers 14 residues. Germline values: CDR1 MNHEY, CDR2 SMNVEV (reference sequence). Trimming pared 4 bases from V and 6 bases from J, leaving 13 bases between. The CDR3 is CASSSLGSANEQFF. The CDR3 bases are TGTGCCAGCAGTTCGTTGGGTTCGGCCAATGAGCAGTTCTTC.

This rearrangement joins TRBV20-1 to TRBJ2-1; a possible D gene is TRBD1 (7 bases). Trimming took off 3 bases at V and 10 bases at J, with 13 bases between the two ends. Looked up from germline, CDR1 is DFQATT and CDR2 is SNEGSKA (reference sequence). The CDR3 contains 12 residues. The CDR3 spells CSASGGGWEQFF. The CDR3 bases are TGCAGTGCTAGTGGAGGGGGCTGGGAGCAGTTCTTC.

This clonotype was seen many times. The chain recombines TRBV29-1 with TRBJ1-1, with TRBD1 as a possible D gene (5 bases). The CDR3 runs 12 residues. The germline V and J ends were trimmed by 7 bases and 3 bases, with 12 bases remaining between them. From germline, CDR1 is SQVTM and CDR2 ANQGSEA. The CDR3 reads CSAGGGYTEAFF. CDR3 sequence (DNA): TGCAGCGCGGGCGGGGGTTACACTGAAGCTTTCTTT.

CDR3 in amino acids: CASSLAQGTNEKLFF. The CDR3 bases are TGTGCCAGCAGCTTGGCGCAGGGAACTAATGAAAAACTGTTTTTT. The chain is built from TRBV5-8 and TRBJ1-4; weak D call: TRBD1 (5 bases). Germline values: CDR1 SGHTS, CDR2 YDEGEE. The CDR3 loop spans 15 amino acids. The V gene lost 0 bases and the J gene lost 1 base, with 7 bases spanning the gap.

This clonotype occurred a few times. This rearrangement joins TRBV7-3 to TRBJ2-6; D ambiguous. Germline V CDR1 and CDR2: SGHTA, FQGTGA. V lost 2 bases to trimming and J lost 3 bases, with 2 bases between them. This CDR3 has 13 amino acids. CDR3: CASSLRGANVLTF. As DNA, the CDR3 is TGTGCCAGCAGCTTACGTGGGGCCAACGTCCTGACTTTC.

This clonotype was observed a handful of times. The V gene is TRBV7-2, the J gene TRBJ2-2; D unresolved. The CDR3 totals 13 residues. In germline, CDR1 is SGHTA, CDR2 FQGNSA. V was cut by 3 bases and J by 8 bases, with 10 bases left in between. CDR3 loop: CASSFQYGGELFF. The CDR3 DNA reads as TGTGCCAGCAGCTTTCAGTACGGGGGGGAGCTGTTTTTT.

This chain connects TRBV3-1 to TRBJ2-3, with TRBD2 identical over 16 bases. The V segment lost 4 bases and the J segment 2 bases; nucleotides outside the gene matches: 3. The germline V gene has CDR1 LGHDT and CDR2 YNNKEL (reference sequence). This CDR3 has 17 residues. CDR3 region: CASSLGTSGGATDTQYF. As DNA, the CDR3 is TGTGCCAGCAGCCTCGGGACTAGCGGGGGGGCCACAGATACGCAGTATTTT.

This clonotype was found a few times. V is TRBV9 and J is TRBJ2-1, with D perhaps TRBD2 (6 bases). This CDR3 is built from 20 residues. Germline V gene sequence: CDR1 SGDLS, CDR2 YYNGEE. The V end lost 4 bases, the J end lost 1 base, and 27 bases lay between the germline ends. The CDR3 DNA follows: TGTGCCAGCAGCCCAACGATCCCCGGTTCGGGGAGGTTGTCCTACAATGAGCAGTTCTTC. It translates to CASSPTIPGSGRLSYNEQFF.

This clonotype has a count of ten or more. V is TRBV7-9 and J is TRBJ1-2; no reliable D call. Germline loops: CDR1 SEHNR, CDR2 FQNEAQ (reference sequence). The CDR3 totals 13 residues. Trimming shortened V by 3 bases and J by 3 bases, and 8 bases separated the two germline ends. CDR3 sequence: CASSFVPDYGYTF. Here the CDR3 DNA reads TGTGCCAGCAGCTTTGTGCCGGACTATGGCTACACCTTC.

This clonotype turned up a few times. The chain carries TRBV5-1 and TRBJ1-3; D uncertain. V was pared by 0 bases and J by 1 base, with 11 bases between. Per germline, CDR1 SGHRS and CDR2 YFSETQ. The CDR3 totals 16 residues. The chain's CDR3 is CASSLGARPSGNTIYF. The DNA of the CDR3 is TGCGCCAGCAGCTTGGGGGCCAGGCCGTCTGGAAACACCATATATTTT.

This chain joins TRBV7-3 and TRBJ1-1, with D tentatively TRBD1 (6 bases). The germline gives CDR1 SGHTA, CDR2 FQGTGA. The CDR3 is 13 residues long. V lost 1 base to trimming and J lost 12 bases, with 15 bases between them. CDR3 sequence: CASSLKAQGQTFF. The CDR3 DNA follows: TGTGCCAGCAGCTTAAAAGCCCAGGGACAAACTTTCTTT.